This T cell receptor beta chain is drawn from a study of monozygotic twins with inflammatory bowel disease (dated by TCRdb to between 2018 and 2021). General notes on the study: The complete study included approximately 30 monozygotic twin pairs: 19 IBD-discordant Danish pairs and nine German pairs, of which four were IBD-concordant and five were IBD-discordant. The search for disease-associated traits relied mainly on comparing, within discordant pairs, IBD patients with their genetically identical healthy co-twins. Each individual had, on average, about 151 000 unique TCRalpha sequences and 181 000 unique TCRbeta sequences available for analysis. Broad study findings and their caveats: Repertoire similarity did not differ between concordant and discordant twins, which could be due to limited statistical power. Compared with healthy twins, IBD patients shared fewer clonotypes with other individuals, and the difference was most pronounced in patients with signs of disease activity. No single strong signal or clonotype linked to IBD turned up in the results, so the idea that one exists was not supported. TCRbeta repertoire diversity, by inverse Simpson index, was decreased in IBD patients compared with their healthy co-twins. Distinction between different T cell subtypes could not be achieved in the analysis. Differing immunosuppressive treatments among patients may have added background noise and inter-individual variability to the repertoires.

In the case of this clonotype: No antigen is known for it.

CDR1 and CDR2, looked up from the germline V gene (reference sequence), are LGHDT and YNNKEL. The CDR3 runs 15 amino acids, cysteine and phenylalanine included. DNA is not on record. From each donor, a roughly 2.7 ml peripheral blood sample was collected into PAXgene tubes and kept at -80 degrees C. Without T cell sorting, total RNA was isolated from whole blood using the PAXgene blood miRNA kit on an automated QIAcube. Peripheral blood from monozygotic twin pairs who were concordant or discordant for inflammatory bowel disease underwent deep TCRalpha and TCRbeta repertoire profiling using unique molecular barcoding. Smoking habits were recorded for all twin pairs, with individuals classified as current, former or never smokers. Libraries came from 5' RACE. For each TCR library, 3,500 to 4,000 ng of total RNA was used. For each sample, cDNA was synthesized in eight separate reactions using SMARTScribe reverse transcriptase. During cDNA synthesis, template switching introduced unique molecular identifiers that contained a 6-nucleotide sample barcode. Amplification of TCRalpha and TCRbeta cDNA involved two nested PCRs of 16 and 9 cycles, and each PCR was followed by bead purification. Before amplification, the cDNA was treated with uracil DNA-glycosylase and purified using the QIAquick PCR purification kit. The second PCR was the step at which Illumina TruSeq-compatible adapters and sample-specific barcodes were added. TapeStation and Qubit were used to check library quality and concentration, and 4 to 6 ng of each library went into the pool. Sequencing of pooled libraries was carried out on an Illumina HiSeq2500 single-index Rapid Run using 2 x 100 bp reads and custom sequencing primers. As for how the authors treated the data: UMI-based consensus assembly with MiGEC version 1.2.6 was used to correct PCR and sequencing errors. V(D)J alignment, clonotype assembly and CDR3 extraction were performed with MiXCR version 2.1.1. To normalise gene usage, clonotype sharing and MAIT/NKT TCR abundance, the analysis used the top 1000, 10 000 and 20 000 clonotypes per sample. After downsampling to 27 000 UMIs, diversity was calculated as the inverse Simpson index using the vegan R package. Paired Mann-Whitney U tests were applied to discordant twin pairs, and Benjamini-Hochberg correction was used for multiple testing. TCRdb reanalyzed the reads, keeping one entry per CDR3 protein sequence and omitting DNA. The V and J calls were not made by the authors but by TCRdb's processing. The table kept for this sample lists some 450,000 distinct CDR3 sequences. About 2.2% of the sample lies in the top ten.

The chain is encoded by TRBV3-1 joined to TRBJ1-1. The sequence came from a human donor with ulcerative colitis or Crohn's disease, or a healthy co-twin of an affected twin (not recorded which). The sample comprised blood. The CDR3: CASSLRHLMNTEAFF.